This TCR beta chain comes out of a study of blood T cell repertoires in COVID-19. Germline-derived CDR1 and CDR2 are LNHDA and SQIVND (reference sequence). V lost 1 base to trimming and J lost 4 bases, with 7 bases between them. CDR3 length: 13 residues. Source study methods: How many nucleated cells were present was estimated from reference gene primer amplification. Profiling relied on immunoSEQ multiplex PCR, and the TCRdb table lists in-frame clones only, not all of them. That table furnishes V, J and clone size, whereas the DNA furnished D and trimming. The sample has roughly 280,000 clones; roughly 86% are singletons.

V usage is TRBV19 and J usage is TRBJ1-2; D remains unclear. This sequence originates from a woman between 55 and 75 years old who had recovered from COVID-19. The sequenced sample consisted of PBMCs or T cells enriched from blood (not recorded which). The CDR3 region is CASSIGARYGYTF. CDR3 sequence (DNA): TGTGCCAGTAGTATAGGGGCGCGCTATGGCTACACCTTC.